This is a list of T cell receptor beta chains from one sample in a study of blood T cells in healthy people across ages. MiXCR, applied by TCRdb to the 5' RACE reads, yields one record per CDR3 protein. The table shows some 1.6 million distinct CDR3 sequences, with 34% occurring only once. Sample: blood. The origin of the receptors is a woman aged 25 to 39 in good health. Each CDR3 is given with its conserved first and last residue. The order of the fields is J gene, CDR3 length, V gene, D gene, CDR3 protein. D genes are given only for firm matches.

>TRBJ2-1|11|TRBV7-9|-
CASSFQQSLFF
>TRBJ2-2|20|TRBV5-4|TRBD1
CASSSPRVMQGATNTGELFF
>TRBJ2-7|15|TRBV11-2|-
CASSLAFADYYEQYF
>TRBJ1-2|13|TRBV11-1|-
CASSIGPDYGYTF
>TRBJ2-2|17|TRBV5-1|-
CASSSSGGTRNTGELFF
>TRBJ2-5|13|TRBV30|-
CAWSLGSGETQYF
>TRBJ2-3|20|TRBV7-3|TRBD2
CASSLSRTGTSGKRRDTQYF
>TRBJ2-3|21|TRBV5-1|TRBD2
CASSLIFSRDTTLAGQDTQYF
>TRBJ2-5|14|TRBV9|-
CASSVAGLQETQYF
>TRBJ2-1|14|TRBV28|-
CASSFPSSRREQFF
>TRBJ1-4|15|TRBV7-9|TRBD1
CASSFATGGYEKLFF
>TRBJ2-5|13|TRBV10-3|TRBD2
CAISSSGGETQYF
>TRBJ2-7|14|TRBV12-3/TRBV12-4|TRBD2
CASSLGTRREEQYF
>TRBJ2-3|14|TRBV4-1|-
CTSSQGGFGDTQYF
>TRBJ1-5|14|TRBV25-1|TRBD1
CASSGGTGHQPQHF
>TRBJ2-1|16|TRBV5-1|-
CASSLGVTGRMDEQFF